This is a list of T cell receptor beta chains from one sample in a study of blood T cells in healthy people across ages. Via MiXCR, TCRdb re-called the 5' RACE reads, giving one row per CDR3 protein. The sample has fewer than 900,000 distinct CDR3 sequences; roughly 50% are singletons. Sequencing was done on a sample of blood. These TCRs come from a woman aged 60-75 years in good health. Each CDR3 is given with its conserved first and last residue. The order of the fields is J gene, V gene, clone size, CDR3 protein. Clone sizes are given selectively: once, few, many, or a class where the clone is expanded.

TRBJ2-7,TRBV7-2,-,CASSPAPTVDYDEQYF
TRBJ2-4,TRBV28,many,CASTPGQRNIQYF
TRBJ2-3,TRBV5-6,-,CASSPRGNTDTQYF
-,TRBV30,-,CAWSDTGYYEQYF
TRBJ1-1,TRBV5-1,once,CASSRLGAGNTEAFF
-,TRBV24-1,-,CATSDARQGHEQYF
TRBJ2-1,TRBV13,-,CASSSTGWGENYNEQFF
TRBJ2-3,TRBV29-1,once,CSVERGTGEADTQYF
TRBJ1-1,TRBV24-1,-,CATSDSRGRTEAFF
TRBJ2-1,TRBV20-1,-,CSARGAEGRLGEQFF
TRBJ2-7,TRBV29-1,medium-sized,CSVVRGTYEQYF
TRBJ2-5,TRBV27,-,CASGGMGRGPLYF
-,TRBV7-2,-,CASSLKSTGGCETQYF
TRBJ2-1,TRBV12-3/TRBV12-4,-,CASSPSGRITRNEQFF
TRBJ2-1,TRBV11-3,-,CASSATQSSYNEQFF
TRBJ2-1,TRBV5-1,few,CASSLEGGLYNEQFF
TRBJ1-2,TRBV5-5,-,CASSLDPNRVTIGHGYTF
TRBJ2-5,TRBV7-2,-,CASNPRDRAVETQYF
TRBJ2-1,TRBV5-1,-,CASALSSYNEQFF
TRBJ2-2,TRBV18,-,CASSAQGPPNTGELFF
TRBJ1-2,TRBV28,-,CASSLTGQGYTF
TRBJ2-1,TRBV5-1,-,CASSSDPSGNEQFF
TRBJ2-4,TRBV29-1,-,CSVERWQDPPDIQYF
TRBJ2-5,TRBV5-1,-,CASSFSGTGGETQYF
TRBJ1-2,TRBV3-1,few,CASSQEGRTLYGYTF
TRBJ2-3,TRBV25-1,-,CASKLAEGTDTQYF
TRBJ1-2,TRBV7-3,-,CASSHDSYGYTF
TRBJ2-7,TRBV28,-,CASSEDRFFYEQYF
TRBJ2-5,TRBV20-1,few,CSAREGTQYF
TRBJ2-7,TRBV7-2,-,CASSLRALSSYEQYF
TRBJ1-2,TRBV5-1,-,CASSSQGFDGYTF
TRBJ2-3,TRBV5-6,many,CASSRAGVDTQYF
TRBJ2-1,TRBV7-8,once,CASSLTRTSGRTLSYNEQFF
TRBJ1-2,TRBV7-9,few,CASSPPPGVNYGYTF
TRBJ2-5,TRBV29-1,few,CSVERNRGSQETQYF
TRBJ1-2,TRBV20-1,-,CSARDMRGQAPSGYTF
TRBJ2-6,TRBV30,-,CAWSPQRDVLTF
-,TRBV7-2,-,CASNGTGSNEQYF
TRBJ2-1,TRBV27,-,CASGRGYNEQFF
TRBJ2-3,TRBV7-2,-,CASNFPDTQYF
TRBJ2-5,TRBV20-1,few,CSARGPGQGPKETQYF
TRBJ1-6,TRBV6-6,-,CASRVLLPGQGGSPLHF
TRBJ2-3,TRBV5-1,once,CASSLRQGSSTDTQYF
TRBJ1-2,TRBV5-1,-,CASSSGTGNGYTF
TRBJ1-1,TRBV27,-,CASSRAPDRGTEAFF
TRBJ2-6,TRBV4-3,few,CASSQESGVRGANVLTF
TRBJ1-2,TRBV4-3,-,CASSQTQYRGLSRGYTF
TRBJ2-1,TRBV28,few,CASSFSGSTYNEQFF
TRBJ2-7,TRBV28,few,CASSRKTSGSYEQYF
TRBJ1-1,TRBV7-9,-,CASSLGATGYNTEAFF
TRBJ2-7,TRBV7-2,few,CASSLGVSFYEQYF
TRBJ2-6,TRBV27,-,CASSLRPGANVLTF
TRBJ1-4,TRBV7-2,-,CASSLEGSGLNEKLFF
TRBJ2-7,TRBV5-1,few,CASSSSQEFYEQYF
TRBJ2-3,TRBV6-2/TRBV6-3,few,CASSYGPSGRPAQYF